Listed below are T cell receptor beta chains from one sample, sequenced in a study of blood T cell repertoires in COVID-19. Sequenced by immunoSEQ multiplex PCR; TCRdb stores in-frame clones only, minus some. Here the sample spans around 300,000 clones, 89% being singletons. The sample taken for sequencing was peripheral blood. All receptors derive from a man in his fifties with acute or convalescent COVID-19. The CDR3 runs from the conserved cysteine through the conserved F or W. D genes are given only for firm matches. Clone size is stated in some rows and not others, as once, few, many or a class when expanded.

j_call d_call clone_size v_call cdr3_aa cdr3_nt
TRBJ2-7 TRBD2 NA TRBV15 CATSRDPLAGTYEQYF TGTGCCACCAGCAGAGATCCCCTAGCGGGGACTTACGAGCAGTACTTC
TRBJ2-7 TRBD1 NA TRBV12-5 CASGLVRAGQGGYEQYF TGTGCTAGTGGTTTGGTTCGAGCGGGACAGGGAGGTTACGAGCAGTACTTC
TRBJ2-6 NA NA TRBV13 CASSLTDSGANVLTF TGTGCCAGCAGCCTAACAGACTCTGGGGCCAACGTCCTGACTTTC
TRBJ1-2 NA NA TRBV14 CASSPGNYGYTF TGTGCCAGCAGCCCGGGGAACTATGGCTACACCTTC
TRBJ1-3 NA NA TRBV18 CASSANPGGIGNTIYF TGTGCCAGCTCTGCGAACCCCGGCGGGATTGGAAACACCATATATTTT
TRBJ1-2 NA NA TRBV7-8 CASSLGGTGGYTF TGTGCCAGCAGCTTAGGTGGTACCGGTGGCTACACCTTC
TRBJ2-7 NA NA TRBV21-1 CASSKGGEPPGEQYF TGTGCCAGCAGCAAAGGAGGAGAGCCTCCCGGCGAGCAGTACTTC
TRBJ1-3 TRBD1 NA TRBV7-3 CASSGGTGSGNTIYF TGTGCCAGCAGCGGAGGGACAGGGTCTGGAAACACCATATATTTT
TRBJ1-1 TRBD1 NA TRBV3-1/TRBV3-2 CASSPTGQGLEAFF TGTGCCAGCAGCCCAACCGGACAGGGGCTTGAAGCTTTCTTT
TRBJ2-5 NA NA TRBV24-1 CATSDPRGSGETQYF TGTGCCACCAGTGATCCACGGGGTAGCGGAGAGACCCAGTACTTC
TRBJ2-1 TRBD1 NA TRBV19 CASSSPLGTGNNEQFF TGTGCCAGTAGCTCACCATTAGGGACAGGTAACAATGAGCAGTTCTTC
TRBJ2-3 NA once TRBV7-3 CASSLRPAGSTDTQYF TGTGCCAGCAGCTTAAGACCGGCAGGTAGCACAGATACGCAGTATTTT
TRBJ1-2 NA NA TRBV4-2 CASSQPPEANYGYTF TGTGCCAGCAGCCAGCCCCCGGAGGCTAACTATGGCTACACCTTC
TRBJ1-2 NA NA TRBV5-4 CASSSQQGFNYGYTF TGTGCCAGCAGCTCCCAACAGGGATTCAACTATGGCTACACCTTC
TRBJ2-7 NA NA TRBV19 CASSIGGANFYEQYF TGTGCCAGTAGTATTGGGGGGGCGAATTTCTACGAGCAGTACTTC
TRBJ1-1 NA NA TRBV6-5 CASRNTGLGRDEAFF TGTGCCAGCAGGAACACCGGCTTGGGGCGGGACGAAGCTTTCTTT
TRBJ1-5 TRBD1 few TRBV5-6 CASSRGSGTANQPQHF TGTGCCAGCAGCAGGGGATCAGGGACAGCTAATCAGCCCCAGCATTTT
TRBJ2-5 NA NA TRBV6-5 CASSSRGQETQYF TGTGCCAGCAGTTCCCGGGGGCAAGAGACCCAGTACTTC